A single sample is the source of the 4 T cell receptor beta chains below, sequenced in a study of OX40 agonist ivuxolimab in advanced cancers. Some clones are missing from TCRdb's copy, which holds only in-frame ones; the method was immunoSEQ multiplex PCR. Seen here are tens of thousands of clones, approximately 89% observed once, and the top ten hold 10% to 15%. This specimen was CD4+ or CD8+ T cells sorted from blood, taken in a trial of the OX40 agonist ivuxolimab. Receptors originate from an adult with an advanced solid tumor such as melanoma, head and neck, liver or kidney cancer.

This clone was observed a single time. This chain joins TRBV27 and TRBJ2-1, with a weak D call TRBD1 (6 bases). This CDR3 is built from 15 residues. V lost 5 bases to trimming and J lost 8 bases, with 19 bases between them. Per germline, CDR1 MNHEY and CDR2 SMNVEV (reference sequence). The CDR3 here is CASSQEDSFNDEQFF. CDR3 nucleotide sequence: TGTGCCAGCAGTCAAGAGGACAGTTTTAACGATGAGCAGTTCTTC.

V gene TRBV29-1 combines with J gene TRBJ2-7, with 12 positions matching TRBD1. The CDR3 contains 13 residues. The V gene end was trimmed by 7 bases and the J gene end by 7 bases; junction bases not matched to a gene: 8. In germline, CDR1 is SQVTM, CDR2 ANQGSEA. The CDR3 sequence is CSAEGQGAEEQYF. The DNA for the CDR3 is TGCAGCGCCGAGGGACAGGGGGCGGAAGAGCAGTACTTC.

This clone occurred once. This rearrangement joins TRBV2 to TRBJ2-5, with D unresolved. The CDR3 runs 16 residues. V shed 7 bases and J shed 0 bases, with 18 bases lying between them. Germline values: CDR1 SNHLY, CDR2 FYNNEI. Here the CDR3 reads CASTPPGNLYQETQYF. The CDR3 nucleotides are TGTGCCAGCACCCCCCCGGGTAACCTGTACCAAGAGACCCAGTACTTC.

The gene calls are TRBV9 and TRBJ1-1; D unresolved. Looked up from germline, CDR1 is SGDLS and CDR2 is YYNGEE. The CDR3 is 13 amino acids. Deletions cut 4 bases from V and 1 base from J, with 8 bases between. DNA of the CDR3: TGTGCCAGCAGCCCAGTTGAGAACACTGAAGCTTTCTTT. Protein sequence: CASSPVENTEAFF.